The 8 T cell receptor beta chains listed next were all sequenced from one sample in a study of T-cell memory formation after mild COVID-19. TCRdb fed the 5' RACE reads into MiXCR, producing one record per CDR3 protein. The sample has 470,000 or so distinct CDR3 sequences, roughly 20% seen once; the top ten hold more than 8%. The sample consisted of PBMCs or a T cell subset sorted from them (not recorded which). The receptors stem from an adult woman who had mild COVID-19 (a few samples of this study predate the infection). Cell type and time point are not known.

The chain is built from TRBV11-2 and TRBJ1-1; a weak D match, TRBD1 (6 bases). CDR1 and CDR2 (germline): SGHAT, FQNNGV. The CDR3 is 15 residues long. Trimming cost V 1 base and J 4 bases, with 13 bases left between them. Here the CDR3 reads CASSLAQGGTTEAFF. DNA of the CDR3: TGTGCCAGCAGCTTAGCACAGGGAGGGACCACTGAAGCTTTCTTT.

The chain joins TRBV15 to TRBJ2-1; 10 bases line up with TRBD2. V dropped 5 bases and J dropped 8; count of bases not matched to a gene: 9. This CDR3 has 15 residues. The V gene's germline CDR1 is LNHNV and CDR2 YYDKDF (reference sequence). In DNA form, the CDR3 reads TGTGCCACCAGCCTCCAAGCGGGGGGGCCCGATGAGCAGTTCTTC. Encoded protein: CATSLQAGGPDEQFF. Full variable domain (remainder filled in from reference TRBV15 and TRBJ2-1): DAMVIQNPRYQVTQFGKPVTLSCSQTLNHNVMYWYQQKSSQAPKLLFHYYDKDFNNEADTPDNFQSRRPNTSFCFLDIRSPGLGDTAMYLCATSLQAGGPDEQFFGPGTRLTVL.

This clonotype was seen repeatedly, ten times or more. This chain uses TRBV3-1 with TRBJ2-4; the match to TRBD2 covers 7 bases. The CDR3 covers 18 residues. Per germline, CDR1 LGHDT and CDR2 YNNKEL (reference sequence). With 4 bases clipped from V and 0 bases from J, the junction kept 12 bases outside the gene matches. Written as DNA, the CDR3 is TGTGCCAGCAGCCCCGGCGTGTGGGGGGGGGTAGCCAAAAACATTCAGTACTTC. Its translation: CASSPGVWGGVAKNIQYF.

The V and J genes are TRBV12-3 or TRBV12-4 and TRBJ1-1; D is perhaps TRBD1 (5 bases). The V end lost 4 bases, the J end lost 6 bases, and 15 bases lay between the germline ends. This CDR3 has 14 amino acids. Written as DNA, the CDR3 is TGTGCCAGCAGTTCGGTAAGGGGATTTGCTGAAGCTTTCTTT. This translates into CASSSVRGFAEAFF.

In this sample, this clonotype turned up many times. V gene TRBV6-5 combines with J gene TRBJ2-7; D is unclear. The V and J ends lost 3 bases and 2 bases respectively, with 11 bases between them. Germline loops: CDR1 MNHEY, CDR2 SVGAGI. CDR3 size: 14 residues. For the CDR3, the DNA is TGTGCCAGCAGTTATGAAGCACAAACCTACGAGCAGTACTTC. This encodes CASSYEAQTYEQYF.

This clonotype appeared a few times. V and J are TRBV20-1 and TRBJ1-1; weak D call: TRBD1 (5 bases). Germline CDR1 DFQATT, CDR2 SNEGSKA (reference sequence). Trimming cost V 6 bases and J 4 bases, with 12 bases left between them. The CDR3 loop spans 12 amino acids. CDR3 sequence: CSARRQGTEAFF. In nucleotides, the CDR3 is TGCAGTGCCCGAAGGCAGGGCACTGAAGCTTTCTTT.

This sequence joins TRBV5-6 and TRBJ2-1, with D perhaps TRBD2 (5 bases). V was cut by 6 bases and J by 2 bases, with 12 bases left in between. Germline V gives CDR1 SGHDT, CDR2 YYEEEE. The CDR3 contains 14 residues. The CDR3: CASTLRVAYNEQFF. Here the CDR3 DNA reads TGTGCCAGCACCCTGCGGGTAGCCTACAATGAGCAGTTCTTC.

The CDR3 DNA sequence: TGTGCCAGCAGTTCCCAAGGAAAAGCAAAAGAGACCCAGTACTTC. Translated: CASSSQGKAKETQYF. The chain joins TRBV28 to TRBJ2-5; D call uncertain. V was clipped by 4 bases and J by 3 bases, with 15 bases between them. From germline, CDR1 is MDHEN and CDR2 SYDVKM. This CDR3 comprises 15 residues.